This T cell receptor (beta chain) was captured in a study of T-cell reconstitution after alpha-beta-depleted transplantation in children. TCRbeta library preparation incorporated unique molecular identifiers. TCRdb used MiXCR to reprocess the PCR reads, holding one entry per CDR3 protein. This table holds approximately 190,000 distinct CDR3 sequences, roughly 6.3% found once. This clonotype was counted between two and nine times. The target antigen is unknown. General observations from the study: The high TCRbeta diversity at day 60 in some patients came from surviving recipient T cells and thymic progenitors. Two months or so post-transplant, alpha-beta T cells reportedly derived from several hundred expanded graft clones.

Germline lookup yields CDR1 MNHEY and CDR2 SMNVEV (reference sequence). The ends lost 5 bases at V and 6 bases at J; junction bases unmatched: 7. The CDR3 runs to 14 residues. This clonotype originated in a girl younger than two with combined immunodeficiency, due to receive a stem cell transplant. This chain joins TRBV27 and TRBJ1-5; 7 bases are a match to TRBD1. The sequences come from PBMCs, collected before TCRalphabeta/CD19-depleted stem cell transplant. CDR3 sequence (DNA): TGTGCCAGCAGTATCGACAGGGCGAGTCAGCCCCAGCATTTT. Translated, it gives CASSIDRASQPQHF.